The clone carrying this T cell receptor (beta chain) was detected many times. What it recognizes is unknown. The sample originates from a study of post-analysis software for immune sequencing data. Overall study context: Patients had relapsing-remitting, secondary progressive or progressive-relapsing multiple sclerosis; some lacked subtype.

Presence of unique molecular identifiers characterized the TCR beta cDNA libraries. Input of roughly 0.9 to 11 million T cells yielded 450,000 to 550,000 cDNA molecules. TCRdb used MiXCR to reprocess the PCR reads, holding one entry per CDR3 protein. The sample includes hundreds of thousands of distinct CDR3 sequences, just under 30% of them seen just once. Trimming pared 3 bases from V and 3 bases from J, leaving 20 bases between. The germline V gene has CDR1 SQVTM and CDR2 ANQGSEA. The CDR3 length is 16 residues. Study-wide points: Patients showed TRBV5-6, TRBV5-1 and TRBV20-1 among several TRBV segments more frequent than in controls. The study found significantly lower normalized Chao1 diversity in multiple sclerosis patients than in controls.

The origin of this receptor is a girl under 18 with multiple sclerosis. Sequences were obtained from blood. The chain has TRBV29-1 and TRBJ1-2; TRBD1 is a possible D gene (5 bases). The CDR3 coding sequence is TGCAGCGTTGAGGGGCTTGAGGGTGTGGGCTACTATGGCTACACCTTC. Translated: CSVEGLEGVGYYGYTF.